This T cell receptor (beta chain) was documented in a study of blood T cell repertoires in COVID-19. As for the study in general: Some COVID-19 samples were acute and others convalescent; all came from the United States, Italy and Spain.

V was clipped by 0 bases and J by 4 bases, with 17 bases between them. The CDR3 contains 17 residues. Germline V gene lookup returns CDR1 SGDLS and CDR2 YYNGEE. Original analysis: Amplified reference gene primers provided the basis for estimating nucleated cell counts. Profiling relied on immunoSEQ multiplex PCR, and the TCRdb table lists in-frame clones only, not all of them. V, J and clone size derive from that table, while D and trimming were established from the DNA sequence. Here the sample spans 300,000 to 450,000 clones, around nine tenths being singletons. Only one count was recorded for this clone.

Specimen: peripheral blood. V and J are TRBV9 and TRBJ2-1; tentative D call: TRBD1 (6 bases). This receptor was taken from a woman in her fifties or sixties with COVID-19, enrolled during active disease. For the CDR3, the DNA is TGTGCCAGCAGCGTAGATAATTCAGGGGCCATTTACAATGAGCAGTTCTTC. Its protein is CASSVDNSGAIYNEQFF.